The 11 T cell receptor beta chains presented below share a single source sample, sequenced in a study of human T cells and chemical hapten exposure. Described time point: patch test 1, 2 weeks after DPC sensitization. The treatment denotes: therapeutic diphenylcyclopropenone sensitization with weekly scalp DPC. TCRdb fed the RACE reads into MiXCR, producing one record per CDR3 protein. The profile covers some 400,000 distinct CDR3 sequences, with roughly 5% appearing a single time and 2% to 2.5% taken by the ten largest. This sample comprised whole blood, obtained in connection with sensitization to the hapten diphenylcyclopropenone (DPC). The source is a woman aged 50 to 60 with alopecia areata. Some clones in this sample may be carry-over from other donors' samples.

This clonotype was counted only a few times. J is TRBJ1-2 and V is TRBV6-6; 7 positions match TRBD1. Trimming at V came to 2 bases and at J to 4 bases, leaving 4 bases not matched to a gene. Germline CDR1 MNHNY, CDR2 SVGAGI (reference sequence). CDR3 length: 14 residues. CDR3 protein: CASSYGDSGYGYTF. Here the CDR3 DNA reads TGTGCCAGCAGTTACGGGGACAGCGGCTATGGCTACACCTTC.

This clonotype was counted a few times. V gene TRBV4-3 combines with J gene TRBJ2-7; TRBD2 matches at 7 bases. After removal of 1 base from V and 12 bases from J, the junction contained 9 bases not matched to a gene. CDR3 length: 13 residues. Germline CDR1 reads LGHNA; CDR2 reads YSLEER. The CDR3 bases are TGCGCCAGCAGCCAAGGGACTGCTAGCGGACCGTACTTC. Its translation: CASSQGTASGPYF.

This clonotype showed up just a few times. The CDR3 bases are TGTGCCAGCAGCTTAGCCGACCGGGACAATGAGCAGTTCTTC. Translating it yields CASSLADRDNEQFF. The V call is TRBV11-2, the J call TRBJ2-1; no clear D gene. The CDR3 loop spans 14 amino acids. Trimming shortened V by 1 base and J by 5 bases, and 9 bases separated the two germline ends. CDR1 and CDR2 from the germline V gene are SGHAT and FQNNGV.

This clonotype occurred many times. The chain uses TRBV28 and TRBJ1-5; 8 bases fit TRBD1. Per the germline V gene, CDR1 is MDHEN and CDR2 is SYDVKM. The CDR3 is 14 amino acids. The V segment lost 4 bases and the J segment 5 bases; nucleotides outside the gene matches: 4. Written as DNA, the CDR3 is TGTGCCAGCAGTTCCCAGGGGGCGCATCAGCCCCAGCATTTT. This encodes CASSSQGAHQPQHF.

Only a few counts were recorded for this clonotype. The rearrangement joins TRBV7-6 to TRBJ2-6, with D perhaps TRBD1 or TRBD2 (5 bases each). This CDR3 contains 15 residues. The V end was cut by 5 bases, the J end by 2 bases, with 10 bases between. From germline, CDR1 is SGHVS and CDR2 FNYEAQ. The CDR3 DNA sequence: TGTGCCAGCAGCCTTGGGACGCCTGGGGCCAACGTCCTGACTTTC. It is translated as CASSLGTPGANVLTF.

This clonotype was found a few times. This rearrangement joins TRBV11-1 to TRBJ2-3; 15 bases are shared with TRBD2. V dropped 6 bases and J dropped 6; count of bases not matched to a gene: 7. Germline-derived CDR1 and CDR2 are SGHAT and FQDESV (reference sequence). This CDR3 is 16 amino acids long. This CDR3 reads CASSRTSGGARDTQYF. CDR3 bases: TGTGCCAGCAGTCGGACTAGCGGGGGGGCCAGGGATACGCAGTATTTT.

This clonotype was counted at least ten times. The chain is built from TRBV5-1 and TRBJ2-1; 10 bases are a match to TRBD2. CDR3 size: 16 residues. V was clipped by 0 bases and J by 7 bases; unmatched bases: 7. The germline V gene encodes CDR1 SGHRS and CDR2 YFSETQ. The CDR3 coding sequence is TGCGCCAGCAGCTTGGCCAGCGGGGGGGCCTGGAATGAGCAGTTCTTC. This sequence encodes CASSLASGGAWNEQFF.

This clonotype was seen at least ten times. A read error may produce the germline difference seen at one junction end. The V and J genes are TRBV27 and TRBJ2-3; 7 bases align to TRBD1. The CDR3 contains 12 residues. Germline assignment: CDR1 MNHEY and CDR2 SMNVEV (reference sequence). In DNA form, the CDR3 reads TGTGCCAGCAGTGCCTGGACAGGTACGCAGTATTTT. Amino acids: CASSAWTGTQYF.

This clonotype appeared many times. The gene calls are TRBV12-3 or TRBV12-4 and TRBJ1-5; D is unresolved. V was cut by 2 bases and J by 5 bases, with 13 bases left in between. CDR3 length: 15 amino acids. The CDR3 is CASSLSGSMDQPQHF. For the CDR3, the DNA is TGTGCCAGCAGTTTATCGGGCAGCATGGATCAGCCCCAGCATTTT.

This clonotype was observed a few times. The chain combines TRBV2 with TRBJ2-3; 11 bases map to TRBD1. The V gene's germline CDR1 is SNHLY and CDR2 FYNNEI. V lost 4 bases to trimming and J lost 7 bases; unmatched junction nucleotides: 7. This CDR3 is built from 15 residues. The CDR3 DNA reads as TGTGCCAGCAGTGCCGGACAGGGGGCGTCTAATACGCAGTATTTT. Protein: CASSAGQGASNTQYF. The variable domain in full, completed from reference TRBV2 and TRBJ2-3, reads EPEVTQTPSHQVTQMGQEVILRCVPISNHLYFYWYRQILGQKVEFLVSFYNNEISEKSEIFDDQFSVERPDGSNFTLKIRSTKLEDSAMYFCASSAGQGASNTQYFGPGTRLTVL.

At least ten counts were recorded for this clonotype. The CDR3 loop reads CAWSSSTDTQYF. As DNA, the CDR3 is TGTGCCTGGAGTTCTAGCACAGATACGCAGTATTTT. The rearrangement uses TRBV30 and TRBJ2-3; no clear D. CDR3 length: 12 residues. The germline CDR1 and CDR2 sequences are GTSNPN and SVGIG (reference sequence). The V gene lost 2 bases and the J gene lost 0 bases, with 3 bases spanning the gap.